One T cell receptor (beta chain) is described in this entry. One base away lies a much larger clone, so this may be a sequencing read error. The CDR3 is 17 amino acids. V shed 4 bases, J shed 1 base, and the junction held 9 bases outside the gene matches. The V gene's germline CDR1 is LGHDT and CDR2 YNNKEL (reference sequence). This entry comes from a study of breast tumors, draining lymph nodes, adjacent tissues. TCRdb re-called the multiplex PCR reads through MiXCR, storing one row per CDR3 protein. Of fewer than 200,000 distinct CDR3 sequences detected, around a third appear once; the ten largest clones hold about 3.8%. Breast cancer patients provided tissue from their axillary draining lymph nodes.

The specimen was axillary lymph node tissue. The receptor comes from a female donor with breast cancer. Some clones in this sample may be carry-over from other donors' samples. The rearrangement uses TRBV3-1 and TRBJ2-7; TRBD1 agrees at 11 bases. This chain's CDR3 is CASSRWTGGVLSYEQYF. CDR3 coding DNA: TGTGCCAGCAGCCGTTGGACAGGGGGCGTTTTATCCTACGAGCAGTACTTC.